This T cell receptor beta chain originates from a study of vaccination effects on CD4 cells after COVID-19. About the research overall: Following the second dose by a median of 72 days, the post-vaccine samples were obtained. Study observations and caveats: Infection-derived and vaccine-derived clones contracted markedly late after vaccination.

With respect to this clone: Its target is unknown.

Prior to sequencing, the ViraFEST assay stimulated PBMC with viral peptide pools, which expanded the antigen-specific CD4+ T cells. Isolating CD4+ T cells followed less than 11 days of culture. Everyone in the study got two shots of either the BNT162b2 or mRNA-1273 vaccine. TCRdb's copy holds only in-frame clones and misses some; the assay was immunoSEQ multiplex PCR. There are more than 25,000 clones in the sample; approximately 70% occur only once, and around 13% lies in the top ten. The CDR3 is made up of 19 amino acids. Germline V lookup: CDR1 LNHNV, CDR2 YYDKDF (reference sequence). With 0 bases clipped from V and 0 bases from J, the junction kept 14 bases outside the gene matches.

V is TRBV15 and J is TRBJ2-7; 7 bases are shared with TRBD2. This TCR came from a human donor who received a COVID-19 vaccine. This sample comprised CD4+ T cells from PBMCs cultured with HCoV-229E spike peptides, obtained after COVID-19 vaccination. Here the CDR3 DNA reads TGTGCCACCAGCAGAGATACCCCGTTTCTAGCGGAGCGCTCCTACGAGCAGTACTTC. Translated, it gives CATSRDTPFLAERSYEQYF.